Included here is one T cell receptor beta chain sequence, with context. Its antigen remains unidentified. The CDR3 is 17 amino acids. V dropped 0 bases and J dropped 10 bases, with 20 bases sitting between them. Germline loops: CDR1 SGHDT, CDR2 YYEEEE. This entry is derived from a study of cytomegalovirus exposure and HLA in healthy donors. Study findings and constraints: Rarity characterized most TCR sequences, yet some public TCRs appeared in many donors.

This table comes from immunoSEQ multiplex PCR, and its TCRdb copy is limited to in-frame clones, with some not included. The sample contains approximately 220,000 clones, 87% of which appear only once. Sample: PBMCs. This sequence joins TRBV5-6 and TRBJ1-6; TRBD1 might be the D (6 bases). The sequence was obtained from a man aged 18-30 years in good health and CMV-seronegative. The CDR3 loop is CASSLDVGLQGDSPLHF. DNA for the CDR3: TGTGCCAGCAGCTTGGATGTGGGCCTACAGGGAGACTCACCCCTCCACTTT.